Ten or more counts support the clone carrying this T cell receptor beta chain. Its cognate antigen is unknown. The sample comes from a study of T cell repertoires in cytomegalovirus infection. Study at large: Based on public TCR beta signatures, there were indications of CMV infection and of a matching HLA type.

Study-level results: Within the response measured ex vivo, HLA-C-restricted CMV-specific TCR beta clonotypes were dominant.

A single record per CDR3 protein comes from TCRdb applying MiXCR to the reads. This table has approximately 140,000 distinct CDR3 sequences, approximately 8.8% appearing once. The CDR3 totals 13 residues. The germline CDR1 and CDR2 sequences are SGHAT and FQNNGV. V was trimmed by 0 bases and J by 2 bases, leaving 3 bases between them. V and J are TRBV11-2 and TRBJ2-3; D not resolved. The receptor was isolated from a human donor in good health (CMV status not recorded). Some clones in this sample may be carry-over from other donors' samples. What was sequenced was PBMCs. The CDR3 nucleotides are TGTGCCAGCAGCTTAGAGCTCACAGATACGCAGTATTTT. Protein: CASSLELTDTQYF.